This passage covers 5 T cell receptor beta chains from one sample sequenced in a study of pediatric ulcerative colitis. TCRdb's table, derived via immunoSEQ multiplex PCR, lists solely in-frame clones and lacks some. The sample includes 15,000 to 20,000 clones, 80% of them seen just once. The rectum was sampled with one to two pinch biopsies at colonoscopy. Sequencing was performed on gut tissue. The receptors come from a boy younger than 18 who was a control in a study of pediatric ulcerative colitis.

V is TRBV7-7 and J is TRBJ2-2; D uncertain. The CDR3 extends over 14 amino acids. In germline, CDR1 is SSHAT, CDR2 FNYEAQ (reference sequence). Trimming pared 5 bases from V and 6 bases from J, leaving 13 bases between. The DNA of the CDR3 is TGTGCCAGCAGCCCCGAAGGTGGGGCCGGGGAGCTGTTTTTT. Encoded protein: CASSPEGGAGELFF.

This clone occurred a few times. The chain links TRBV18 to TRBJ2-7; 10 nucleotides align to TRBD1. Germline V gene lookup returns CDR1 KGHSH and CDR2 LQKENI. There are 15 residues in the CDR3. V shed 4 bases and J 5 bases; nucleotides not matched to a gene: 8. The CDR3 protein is CASSLGTGEYDEQYF. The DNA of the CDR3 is TGTGCCAGCTCACTCGGGACAGGGGAGTATGACGAGCAGTACTTC.

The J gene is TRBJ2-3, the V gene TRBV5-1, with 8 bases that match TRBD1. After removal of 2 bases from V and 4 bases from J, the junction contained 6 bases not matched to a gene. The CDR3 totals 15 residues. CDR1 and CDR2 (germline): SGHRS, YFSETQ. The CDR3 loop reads CASSFTGGIPDTQYF. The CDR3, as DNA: TGCGCCAGCAGCTTTACAGGGGGTATACCAGATACGCAGTATTTT.

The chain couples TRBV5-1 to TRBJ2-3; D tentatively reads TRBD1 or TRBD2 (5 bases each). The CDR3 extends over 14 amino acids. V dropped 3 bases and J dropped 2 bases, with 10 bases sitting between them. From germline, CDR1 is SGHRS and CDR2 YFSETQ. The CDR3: CASSSVGDTDTQYF. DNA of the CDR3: TGCGCCAGCAGCTCGGTGGGGGACACAGATACGCAGTATTTT.

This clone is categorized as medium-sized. The CDR3 DNA follows: TGCGCCAGCAGCTTTTCCCTAGCGGGAGAGGGTGAGCAGTACTTC. Translating it yields CASSFSLAGEGEQYF. V gene TRBV5-1 combines with J gene TRBJ2-7, with 10 bases identical to TRBD2. The CDR3 covers 15 residues. CDR1 SGHRS and CDR2 YFSETQ come from the germline V gene. The trim removed 2 bases at V and 7 bases at J, leaving 9 bases unmatched.